This T cell receptor beta chain stems from a study of blood T cell repertoires in COVID-19. Turning to the study itself: The United States, Italy and Spain supplied acute and convalescent COVID-19 samples. Sample material is recorded as cDNA or gDNA derived from T cells, B-cell-depleted T cells, or PBMCs.

Produced via immunoSEQ multiplex PCR; TCRdb's table is partial and in-frame only. Of about 50,000 clones in the sample, approximately 88% were seen once. CDR3 length equals 13 residues. Trimming took 0 bases from V and 15 from J; bases not matched to a gene: 9. Germline V gene sequence: CDR1 SGHRS, CDR2 YFSETQ. The source of this sequence is a human donor with active COVID-19. The donor label of this sample is uncertain. The chain couples TRBV5-1 to TRBJ2-1; TRBD1 aligns across 7 bases. Sample: peripheral blood. CDR3 sequence: CASSLVGQVESFF. The CDR3 region has the DNA TGCGCCAGCAGCTTGGTAGGACAGGTCGAGTCGTTCTTC.